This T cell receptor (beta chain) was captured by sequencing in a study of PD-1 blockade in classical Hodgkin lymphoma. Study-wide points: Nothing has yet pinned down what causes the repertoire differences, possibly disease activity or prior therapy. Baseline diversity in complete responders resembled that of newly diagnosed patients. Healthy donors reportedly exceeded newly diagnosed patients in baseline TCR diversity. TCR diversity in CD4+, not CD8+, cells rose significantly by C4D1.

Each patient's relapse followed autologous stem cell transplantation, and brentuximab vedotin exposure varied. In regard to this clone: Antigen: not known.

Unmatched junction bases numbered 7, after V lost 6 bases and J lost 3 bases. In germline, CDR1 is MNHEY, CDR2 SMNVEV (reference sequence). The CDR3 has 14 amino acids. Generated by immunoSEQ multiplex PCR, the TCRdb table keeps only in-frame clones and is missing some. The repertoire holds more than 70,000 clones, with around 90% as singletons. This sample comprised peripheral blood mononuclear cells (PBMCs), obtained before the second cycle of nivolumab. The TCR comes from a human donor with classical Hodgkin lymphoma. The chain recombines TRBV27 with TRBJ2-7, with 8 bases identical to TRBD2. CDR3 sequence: CASRETSERYEQYF. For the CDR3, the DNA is TGTGCCAGCAGGGAGACTAGCGAGCGCTACGAGCAGTACTTC.